This TCR beta chain was sequenced in a study of blood T cell repertoires in COVID-19. In the study overall: The samples span acute and convalescent COVID-19 from the United States, Italy and Spain. Sample material is recorded as cDNA or gDNA derived from T cells, B-cell-depleted T cells, or PBMCs.

CDR1 is MNHNY, CDR2 SVGAGI, per germline (reference sequence). CDR3 length equals 16 residues. Trimming removed 0 bases at V and 1 base at J, with 10 bases between. Produced via immunoSEQ multiplex PCR; TCRdb's table is partial and in-frame only. The sample carries about 180,000 clones, about 90% recorded once. The specimen sequenced was peripheral blood. The receptor was isolated from a man aged 70 or older with active or convalescent COVID-19. V is TRBV6-6 and J is TRBJ1-5; D remains ambiguous. CDR3 in amino acids: CASSYSTGWSNQPQHF. The CDR3 DNA reads TGTGCCAGCAGTTACTCGACGGGGTGGAGCAATCAGCCCCAGCATTTT.